A selection of T cell receptor beta chains follows, all from one sample in a study of control samples from healthy donors and cancer patients. The repertoire was sequenced with immunoSEQ multiplex PCR; TCRdb's copy has only in-frame clones and lacks some. The repertoire includes 150,000 to 200,000 clones, 90% to 95% of them detected once, and around 1.6% sits in the top ten. Sequencing was done on a sample of blood. The source is a man between 18 and 35 years old in good health. CDR3s include the opening cysteine and the closing phenylalanine or tryptophan. D genes are given only for firm matches. Rows may omit the clone size; those that give it use once, few, many or a size class.

TRBV3-1/TRBV3-2	16	.	.	TRBJ2-3	CASSQRAGANTDTQYF	TGTGCCAGCAGCCAAAGGGCGGGGGCGAACACAGATACGCAGTATTTT
TRBV5-4	16	.	.	TRBJ2-3	CASSLPDRRSTDTQYF	TGTGCCAGCAGCCTGCCCGACAGGCGAAGCACAGATACGCAGTATTTT
TRBV2	13	TRBD1	few	TRBJ1-2	CASRGTGGYGYTF	TGTGCCAGCAGGGGGACAGGAGGCTATGGCTACACCTTC
TRBV7-9	12	TRBD1	once	TRBJ1-6	CASRGQNSPLHF	TGTGCCAGCAGGGGACAGAATTCACCCCTCCACTTT
TRBV5-6	15	TRBD1	.	TRBJ2-1	CASSLRQGAVNEQFF	TGTGCCAGCAGCTTAAGACAGGGTGCGGTCAATGAGCAGTTCTTC
TRBV20-1	13	.	.	TRBJ2-7	CSASSTGNYEQYF	TGCAGTGCTAGTAGTACGGGAAACTACGAGCAGTACTTC
TRBV24-1	13	.	.	TRBJ2-3	CATSDLPGDTQYF	TGTGCCACCAGTGATTTGCCCGGTGATACGCAGTATTTT
TRBV30	11	.	.	TRBJ1-2	CAWRPGGGYTF	TGTGCCTGGAGACCGGGTGGAGGCTACACCTTC
TRBV6-6	18	TRBD1	.	TRBJ2-6	CASSPGDRGSSGANVLTF	TGTGCCAGCAGTCCAGGGGACAGGGGAAGCTCTGGGGCCAACGTCCTGACTTTC
TRBV7-8	15	.	.	TRBJ2-7	CASSLAGTAFYEQYF	TGTGCCAGCAGCTTAGCTGGCACGGCCTTCTACGAGCAGTACTTC
TRBV29-1	13	.	.	TRBJ1-3	CSVWEYSGNTIYF	TGCAGCGTTTGGGAGTACTCTGGAAACACCATATATTTT
TRBV6-1	15	TRBD2	few	TRBJ2-1	CASSDLAGGYNEQFF	TGTGCCAGCAGTGACCTAGCGGGGGGGTACAATGAGCAGTTCTTC
TRBV12-3/TRBV12-4	13	TRBD1	.	TRBJ1-6	CASAGTGTSPLHF	TGTGCCAGTGCCGGGACAGGGACTTCACCCCTCCACTTT
TRBV6-2/TRBV6-3	13	TRBD1	.	TRBJ1-2	CASSYDRDYGYTF	TGTGCCAGCAGTTACGACAGGGACTATGGCTACACCTTC
TRBV5-1	14	.	.	TRBJ1-2	CASSLGHPKYGYTF	TGCGCCAGCAGCTTGGGACACCCGAAGTATGGCTACACCTTC
TRBV7-8	15	.	.	TRBJ1-3	CASSLTGPSGNTIYF	TGTGCCAGCAGCTTAACTGGCCCTTCTGGAAACACCATATATTTT
TRBV27	15	TRBD1	.	TRBJ1-6	CASSSQGWGESPLHF	TGTGCCAGCAGTTCACAGGGGTGGGGGGAATCACCCCTCCACTTT
TRBV28	14	.	.	TRBJ2-7	CASSNSGQIYEQYF	TGTGCCAGCAGCAATTCTGGACAGATCTACGAGCAGTACTTC
TRBV2	11	.	.	TRBJ1-2	CASSQDTGYTF	TGTGCCAGCAGTCAGGATACTGGCTACACCTTC
TRBV2	13	.	once	TRBJ1-3	CASSGRAWNTIYF	TGTGCCAGCAGTGGCAGGGCATGGAACACCATATATTTT
TRBV2	13	TRBD1	.	TRBJ1-1	CASSYRGWNEAFF	TGTGCCAGCAGCTACAGGGGATGGAACGAAGCTTTCTTT
TRBV10-3	14	.	.	TRBJ1-5	CATSPGVGNQPQHF	TGTGCCACCTCGCCAGGGGTTGGGAATCAGCCCCAGCATTTT
TRBV2	14	TRBD1	.	TRBJ1-5	CASTTQGAGQPQHF	TGTGCCAGCACCACCCAGGGGGCGGGACAGCCCCAGCATTTT
TRBV4-1	11	TRBD1	.	TRBJ2-1	CASSQTGTEFF	TGCGCCAGCAGCCAGACCGGGACAGAGTTCTTC